The text below deals with one TCR beta chain. The CDR3 runs 12 residues. The V and J ends lost 8 bases and 1 base respectively, with 8 bases between them. Germline values: CDR1 LGHDT, CDR2 YNNKEL (reference sequence). The data derive from a study of T cell responses to AZD1222 COVID-19 vaccine. Assay: immunoSEQ multiplex PCR; the TCRdb copy retains only in-frame clones and omits some. The table shows about 180,000 clones, with 94% occurring only once. The starting material was peripheral blood, obtained 28 days after the second AZD1222 dose. V is TRBV3-1 (or the pseudogene TRBV3-2) and J is TRBJ1-2; a weak D match, TRBD1 (5 bases). This TCR was sampled from an adult who received the AZD1222 COVID-19 vaccine. The CDR3 DNA reads as TGTGCCAGCGCTGGGGGTAACTATGGCTACACCTTC. Translation: CASAGGNYGYTF.